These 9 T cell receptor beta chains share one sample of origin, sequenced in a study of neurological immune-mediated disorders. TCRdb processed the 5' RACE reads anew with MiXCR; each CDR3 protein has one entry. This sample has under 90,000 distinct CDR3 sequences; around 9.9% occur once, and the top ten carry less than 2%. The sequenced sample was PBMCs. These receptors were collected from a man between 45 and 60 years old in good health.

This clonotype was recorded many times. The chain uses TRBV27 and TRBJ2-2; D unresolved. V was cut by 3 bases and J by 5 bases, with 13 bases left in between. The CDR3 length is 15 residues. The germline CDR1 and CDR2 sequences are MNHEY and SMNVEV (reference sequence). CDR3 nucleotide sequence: TGTGCCAGCAGTTTCCGAATGATAGGGACCGGGGAGCTGTTTTTT. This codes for CASSFRMIGTGELFF.

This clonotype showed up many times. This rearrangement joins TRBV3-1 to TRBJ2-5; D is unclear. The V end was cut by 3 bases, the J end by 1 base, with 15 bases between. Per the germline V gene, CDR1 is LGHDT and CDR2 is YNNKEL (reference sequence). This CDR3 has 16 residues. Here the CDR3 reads CASSHTSWTGQETQYF. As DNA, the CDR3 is TGTGCCAGCAGCCACACCTCGTGGACCGGCCAAGAGACCCAGTACTTC.

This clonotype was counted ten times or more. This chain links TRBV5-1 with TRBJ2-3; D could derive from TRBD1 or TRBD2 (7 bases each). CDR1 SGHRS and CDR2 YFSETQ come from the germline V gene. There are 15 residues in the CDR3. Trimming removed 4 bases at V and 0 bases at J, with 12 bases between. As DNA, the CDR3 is TGCGCCAGCAGCCCAGGGGGGGGCAGCACAGATACGCAGTATTTT. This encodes CASSPGGGSTDTQYF.

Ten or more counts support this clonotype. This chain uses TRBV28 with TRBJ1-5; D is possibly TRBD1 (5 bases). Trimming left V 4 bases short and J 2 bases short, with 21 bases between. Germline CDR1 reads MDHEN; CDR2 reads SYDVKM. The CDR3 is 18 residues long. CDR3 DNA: TGTGCCAGCAGTTCGACCGGGACTCGGGGAACGGGCAATCAGCCCCAGCATTTT. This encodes CASSSTGTRGTGNQPQHF.

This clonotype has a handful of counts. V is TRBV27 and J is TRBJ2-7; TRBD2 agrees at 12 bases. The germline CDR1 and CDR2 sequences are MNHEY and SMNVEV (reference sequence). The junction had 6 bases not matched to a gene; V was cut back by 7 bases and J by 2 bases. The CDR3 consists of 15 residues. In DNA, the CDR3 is TGTGCCAGCAAAAGGACTAGCGGGACTACCTACGAGCAGTACTTC. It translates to CASKRTSGTTYEQYF.

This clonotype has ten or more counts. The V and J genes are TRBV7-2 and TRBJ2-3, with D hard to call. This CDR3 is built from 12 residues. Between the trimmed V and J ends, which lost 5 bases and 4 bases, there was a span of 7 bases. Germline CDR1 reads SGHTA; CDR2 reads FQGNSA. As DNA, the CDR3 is TGTGCCAGCAGCCTATACTCAGATACGCAGTATTTT. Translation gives CASSLYSDTQYF.

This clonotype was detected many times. For the CDR3, the DNA is TGTGCCAGCAGTTCTGGGGCAGGGGGCTATCAGCCCCAGCATTTT. Translating it yields CASSSGAGGYQPQHF. V and J are TRBV12-3 or TRBV12-4 and TRBJ1-5; 8 bases are shared with TRBD1. This CDR3 comprises 15 residues. V trimming: 4 bases; J trimming: 5 bases; junction bases outside the gene matches: 7.

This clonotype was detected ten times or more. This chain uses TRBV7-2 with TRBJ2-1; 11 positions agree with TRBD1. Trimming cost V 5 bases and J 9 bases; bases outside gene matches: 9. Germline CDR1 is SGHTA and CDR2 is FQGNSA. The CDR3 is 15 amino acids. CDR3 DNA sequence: TGTGCCAGCAGCCAGCCGGGACAGGGGGTTCGTGAGCAGTTCTTC. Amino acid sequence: CASSQPGQGVREQFF.

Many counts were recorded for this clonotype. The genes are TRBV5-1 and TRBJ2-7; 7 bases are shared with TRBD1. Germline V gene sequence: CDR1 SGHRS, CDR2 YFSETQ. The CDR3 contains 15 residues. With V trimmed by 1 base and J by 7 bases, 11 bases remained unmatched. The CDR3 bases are TGCGCCAGCAGCTTGCAACAGGGGCTTCTGGAGGAGCAGTACTTC. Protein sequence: CASSLQQGLLEEQYF.